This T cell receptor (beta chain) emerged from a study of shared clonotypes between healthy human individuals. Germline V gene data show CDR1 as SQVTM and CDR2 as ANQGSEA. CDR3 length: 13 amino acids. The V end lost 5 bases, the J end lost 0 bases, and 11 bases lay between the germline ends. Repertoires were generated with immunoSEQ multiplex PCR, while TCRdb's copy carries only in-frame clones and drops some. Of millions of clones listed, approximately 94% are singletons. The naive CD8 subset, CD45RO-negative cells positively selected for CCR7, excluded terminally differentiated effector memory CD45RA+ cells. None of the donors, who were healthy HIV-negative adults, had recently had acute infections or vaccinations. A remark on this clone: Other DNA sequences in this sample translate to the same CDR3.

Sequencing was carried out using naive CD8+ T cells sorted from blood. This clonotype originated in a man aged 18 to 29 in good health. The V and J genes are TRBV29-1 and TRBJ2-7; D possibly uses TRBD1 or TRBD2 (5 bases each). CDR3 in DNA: TGCAGCGTTTGGGACGGCGACTCCTACGAGCAGTACTTC. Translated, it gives CSVWDGDSYEQYF.